This record covers a single TCR beta chain. Germline CDR1 is MNHEY and CDR2 is SMNVEV (reference sequence). V lost 5 bases and J lost 3; bases outside the gene matches: 5. The CDR3 is 14 amino acids. This entry comes from a study of blood T cell repertoires in COVID-19. Sequencing was performed with immunoSEQ multiplex PCR; in TCRdb, only in-frame clones are kept and a portion is missing. This sample has 250,000 or so clones, with approximately 89% found just once. This receptor was obtained from a woman in her thirties or forties who had recovered from COVID-19. The sample was peripheral blood. The V gene is TRBV27, the J gene TRBJ1-2; 8 positions agree with TRBD1. CDR3 loop: CASSRQGIDYGYTF. Written as DNA, the CDR3 is TGTGCCAGCAGTAGACAGGGGATTGACTATGGCTACACCTTC.